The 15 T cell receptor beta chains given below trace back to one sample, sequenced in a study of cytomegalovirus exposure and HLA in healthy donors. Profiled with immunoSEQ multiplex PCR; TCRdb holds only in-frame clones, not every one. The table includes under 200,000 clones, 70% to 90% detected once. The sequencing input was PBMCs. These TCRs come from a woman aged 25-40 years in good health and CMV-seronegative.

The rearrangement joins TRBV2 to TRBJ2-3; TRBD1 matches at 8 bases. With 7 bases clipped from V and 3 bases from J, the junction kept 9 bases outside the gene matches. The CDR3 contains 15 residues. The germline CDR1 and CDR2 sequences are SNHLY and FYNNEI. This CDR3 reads CASISDRGNTDTQYF. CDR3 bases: TGTGCCAGCATTTCCGACAGGGGTAATACAGATACGCAGTATTTT.

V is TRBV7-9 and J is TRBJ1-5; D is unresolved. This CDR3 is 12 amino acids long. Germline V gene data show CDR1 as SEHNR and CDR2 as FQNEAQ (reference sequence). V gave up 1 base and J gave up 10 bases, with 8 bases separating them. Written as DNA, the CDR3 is TGTGCCAGCAGCTTAGATAGAAATCCCCAGCATTTT. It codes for CASSLDRNPQHF.

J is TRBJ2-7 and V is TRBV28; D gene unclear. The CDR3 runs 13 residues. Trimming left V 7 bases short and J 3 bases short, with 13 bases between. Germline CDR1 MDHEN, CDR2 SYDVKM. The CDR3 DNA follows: TGTGCCAGCAATCAAGCCAGCTACTACGAGCAGTACTTC. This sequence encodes CASNQASYYEQYF.

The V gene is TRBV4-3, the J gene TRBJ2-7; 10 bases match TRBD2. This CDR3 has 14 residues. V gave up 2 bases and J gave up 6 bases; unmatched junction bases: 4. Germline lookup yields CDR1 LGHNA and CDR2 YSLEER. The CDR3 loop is CASSQSSGSLEQYF. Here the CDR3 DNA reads TGCGCCAGCAGCCAATCTAGCGGGAGTCTCGAGCAGTACTTC.

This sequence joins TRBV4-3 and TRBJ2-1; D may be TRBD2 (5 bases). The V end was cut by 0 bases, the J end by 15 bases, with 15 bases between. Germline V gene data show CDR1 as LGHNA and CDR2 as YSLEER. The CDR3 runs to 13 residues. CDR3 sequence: CASSQDRLALVFF. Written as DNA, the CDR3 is TGCGCCAGCAGCCAAGATCGGCTAGCTCTAGTGTTCTTC.

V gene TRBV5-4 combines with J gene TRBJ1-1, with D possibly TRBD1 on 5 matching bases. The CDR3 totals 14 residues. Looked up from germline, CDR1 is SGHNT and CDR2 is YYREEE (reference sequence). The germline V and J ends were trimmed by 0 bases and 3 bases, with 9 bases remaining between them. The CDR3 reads CASSLGGGDTEAFF. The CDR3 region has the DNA TGTGCCAGCAGCTTGGGCGGGGGAGACACTGAAGCTTTCTTT. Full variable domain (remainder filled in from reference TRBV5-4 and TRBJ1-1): ETGVTQSPTHLIKTRGQQVTLRCSSQSGHNTVSWYQQALGQGPQFIFQYYREEENGRGNFPPRFSGLQFPNYSSELNVNALELDDSALYLCASSLGGGDTEAFFGQGTRLTVV.

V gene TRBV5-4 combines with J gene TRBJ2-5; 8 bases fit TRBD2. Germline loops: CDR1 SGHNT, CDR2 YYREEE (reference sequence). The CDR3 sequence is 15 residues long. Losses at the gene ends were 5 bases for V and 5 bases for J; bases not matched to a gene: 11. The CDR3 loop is CASRPSGGLGETQYF. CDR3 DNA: TGTGCCAGCAGACCAAGCGGGGGCCTTGGGGAGACCCAGTACTTC.

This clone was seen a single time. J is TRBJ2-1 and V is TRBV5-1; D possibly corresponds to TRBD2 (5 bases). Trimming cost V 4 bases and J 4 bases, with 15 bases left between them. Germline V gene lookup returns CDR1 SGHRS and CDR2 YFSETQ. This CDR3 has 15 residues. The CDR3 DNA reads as TGCGCCAGCAGCCCGGAGGCCGGGTTGTACAATGAGCAGTTCTTC. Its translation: CASSPEAGLYNEQFF.

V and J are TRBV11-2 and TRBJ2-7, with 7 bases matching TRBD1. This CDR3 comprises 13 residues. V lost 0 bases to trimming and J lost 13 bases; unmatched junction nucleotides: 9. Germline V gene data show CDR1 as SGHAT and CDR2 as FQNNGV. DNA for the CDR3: TGTGCCAGCAGCTTAGAATTCAGGGGGAGTATATACTTC. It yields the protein CASSLEFRGSIYF.

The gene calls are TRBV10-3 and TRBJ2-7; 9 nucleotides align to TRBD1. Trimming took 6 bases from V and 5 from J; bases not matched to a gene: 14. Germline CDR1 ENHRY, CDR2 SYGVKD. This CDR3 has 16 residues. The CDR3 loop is CAISSREGQGDHEQYF. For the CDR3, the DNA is TGTGCCATCAGCTCCAGGGAGGGACAGGGTGATCACGAGCAGTACTTC.

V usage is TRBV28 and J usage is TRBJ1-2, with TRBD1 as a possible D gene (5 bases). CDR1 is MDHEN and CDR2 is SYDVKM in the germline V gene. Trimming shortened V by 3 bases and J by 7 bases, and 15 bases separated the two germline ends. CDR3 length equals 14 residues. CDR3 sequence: CASSFRGSGGGYTF. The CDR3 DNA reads TGTGCCAGCAGTTTTCGGGGGTCAGGTGGTGGCTACACCTTC.

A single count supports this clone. CDR3 bases: TGTGCCAGTGCTGACCGGACTAGCGGGAGCTACAATGAGCAGTTCTTC. This gives the protein CASADRTSGSYNEQFF. The chain is built from TRBV28 and TRBJ2-1; 13 bases align to TRBD2. The germline gives CDR1 MDHEN, CDR2 SYDVKM. CDR3 length: 16 residues. With 9 bases clipped from V and 3 bases from J, the junction kept 8 bases outside the gene matches.

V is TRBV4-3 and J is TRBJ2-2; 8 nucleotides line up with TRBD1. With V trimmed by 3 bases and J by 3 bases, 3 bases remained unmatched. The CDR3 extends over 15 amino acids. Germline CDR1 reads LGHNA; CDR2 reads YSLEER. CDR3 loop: CASSHRQGYTGELFF. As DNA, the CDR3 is TGCGCCAGCAGCCATCGACAGGGGTACACCGGGGAGCTGTTTTTT.

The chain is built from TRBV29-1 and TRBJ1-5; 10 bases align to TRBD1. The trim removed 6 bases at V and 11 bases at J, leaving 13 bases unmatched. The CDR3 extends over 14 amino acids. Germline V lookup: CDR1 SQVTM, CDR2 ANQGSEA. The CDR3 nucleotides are TGCAGCGTCCCCGGGACAGGGGATTTATCAGCCCAGCATTTT. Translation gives CSVPGTGDLSAQHF.

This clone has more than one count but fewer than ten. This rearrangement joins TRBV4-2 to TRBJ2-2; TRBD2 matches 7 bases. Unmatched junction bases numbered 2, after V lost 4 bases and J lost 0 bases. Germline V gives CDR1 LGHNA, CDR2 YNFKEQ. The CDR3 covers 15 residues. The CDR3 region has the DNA TGTGCCAGCAGCCGGGACTATCCGAACACCGGGGAGCTGTTTTTT. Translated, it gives CASSRDYPNTGELFF.